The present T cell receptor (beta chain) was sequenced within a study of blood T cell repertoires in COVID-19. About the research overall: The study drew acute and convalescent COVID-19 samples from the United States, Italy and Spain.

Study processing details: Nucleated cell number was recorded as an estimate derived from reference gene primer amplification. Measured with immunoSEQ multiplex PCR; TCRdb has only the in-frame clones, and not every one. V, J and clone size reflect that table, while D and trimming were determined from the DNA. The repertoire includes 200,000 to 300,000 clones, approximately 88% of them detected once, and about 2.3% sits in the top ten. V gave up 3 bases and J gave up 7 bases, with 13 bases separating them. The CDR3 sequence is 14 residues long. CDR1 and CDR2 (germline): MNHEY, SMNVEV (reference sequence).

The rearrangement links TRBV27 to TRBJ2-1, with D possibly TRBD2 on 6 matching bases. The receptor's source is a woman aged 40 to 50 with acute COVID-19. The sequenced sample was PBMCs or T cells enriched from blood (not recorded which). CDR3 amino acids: CASSFPGLRNEQFF. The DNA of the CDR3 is TGTGCCAGCAGTTTCCCCGGACTAAGGAATGAGCAGTTCTTC.